The rows below give T cell receptor beta chains drawn from one sample of a study of cytomegalovirus exposure and HLA in healthy donors. Produced via immunoSEQ multiplex PCR; TCRdb's table is partial and in-frame only. Found here are 150,000 to 200,000 clones, roughly 70% of them singletons; the top ten hold approximately 2.8%. The sample was PBMCs. Source of these receptors: a woman aged 40 to 50 in good health and CMV-seropositive. CDR3s include the opening cysteine and the closing phenylalanine or tryptophan. D genes are given only for firm matches. The size of a clone is reported for some rows only, either as once, few or many, or as a class for expanded clones.

>-|TRBV27|TRBD1|TRBJ1-6
CASSLVGTVNSPLHF
TGTGCCAGCAGTTTGGTCGGGACAGTTAATTCACCCCTCCACTTT
>-|TRBV27|-|TRBJ2-7
CASSKGSPYEQYF
TGTGCCAGCAGTAAAGGGAGCCCCTACGAGCAGTACTTC
>-|TRBV15|TRBD1|TRBJ2-5
CATRGTVEQETQYF
TGTGCCACCAGAGGGACAGTCGAGCAAGAGACCCAGTACTTC
>-|TRBV7-2|-|TRBJ1-5
CASSLSAASNQPQNF
TGTGCCAGCAGCTTAAGTGCGGCCAGCAATCAGCCCCAGAATTTT
>-|TRBV28|-|TRBJ1-2
CATAAGDGYTF
TGTGCCACCGCGGCGGGGGATGGCTACACCTTC
>-|TRBV7-3|-|TRBJ1-1
CASRGTKNTEAFF
TGTGCCAGCAGGGGGACAAAGAACACTGAAGCTTTCTTT
>few|TRBV6-5|-|TRBJ1-6
CASSYSMIEGNSPLHF
TGTGCCAGCAGTTACTCGATGATCGAGGGTAATTCACCCCTCCACTTT
>-|TRBV5-5|-|TRBJ2-5
CASSFLMVGETQYF
TGTGCCAGCAGCTTTTTAATGGTCGGAGAGACCCAGTACTTC
>-|TRBV25-1|TRBD2|TRBJ2-2
CASSEYSGSNTGELFF
TGTGCCAGCAGTGAATATAGCGGGTCGAACACCGGGGAGCTGTTTTTT
>-|TRBV19|-|TRBJ1-4
CASSIMWQEKLFF
TGTGCCAGTAGTATTATGTGGCAGGAAAAACTGTTTTTT
>few|TRBV9|TRBD1|TRBJ1-6
CASSLQGAGWGSPLHF
TGTGCCAGCAGCTTACAGGGGGCTGGGTGGGGTTCACCCCTCCACTTT
>-|TRBV5-5|-|TRBJ2-5
CASTLQGGDGETQYF
TGTGCCAGCACCCTACAAGGGGGTGATGGTGAGACCCAGTACTTC
>-|TRBV28|-|TRBJ2-5
CASRRSGASAETQYF
TGTGCCAGCAGACGTTCAGGGGCATCGGCAGAGACCCAGTACTTC
>-|TRBV7-2|-|TRBJ2-7
CASSTLIGASYEQYF
TGTGCCAGCAGCACCCTCATAGGGGCCTCCTACGAGCAGTACTTC
>-|TRBV19|-|TRBJ2-3
CASSITGTDTQYF
TGTGCCAGTAGTATAACAGGGACAGATACGCAGTATTTT
>-|TRBV28|TRBD1|TRBJ2-1
CASSPAVGTGYNEQFF
TGTGCCAGCAGCCCCGCGGTGGGGACAGGGTACAATGAGCAGTTCTTC
>-|TRBV7-8|-|TRBJ2-6
CASSSTGGDGANVLTF
TGTGCCAGCAGCTCCACAGGGGGGGACGGGGCCAACGTCCTGACTTTC
>-|TRBV27|TRBD2|TRBJ2-7
CASRSGSAYEQYF
TGTGCCAGCCGGAGCGGGAGCGCCTACGAGCAGTACTTC
>-|TRBV7-2|-|TRBJ2-5
CASSLKVGSTETQYF
TGTGCCAGCAGCTTAAAGGTCGGGAGCACAGAGACCCAGTACTTC
>-|TRBV19|-|TRBJ2-7
CASKAGHHYEQYF
TGTGCCAGCAAAGCGGGACACCACTACGAGCAGTACTTC
>few|TRBV4-1|TRBD2|TRBJ2-1
CASSQAGGYNEQFF
TGCGCCAGCAGCCAAGCGGGGGGGTACAATGAGCAGTTCTTC
>-|TRBV10-3|-|TRBJ1-1
CAISPRGEGNTEAFF
TGTGCCATCAGTCCCCGGGGGGAAGGGAACACTGAAGCTTTCTTT
>-|TRBV2|TRBD2|TRBJ2-3
CASSDGRGGPDTQYF
TGTGCCAGCAGTGATGGACGGGGGGGCCCGGATACGCAGTATTTT
>-|TRBV28|-|TRBJ1-3
CASSLSVPFSGNTIYF
TGTGCCAGCAGTTTGTCGGTTCCTTTCTCTGGAAACACCATATATTTT
>once|TRBV19|-|TRBJ1-1
CASNQMGGGTEAFF
TGTGCCAGTAATCAAATGGGGGGGGGCACTGAAGCTTTCTTT
>-|TRBV27|-|TRBJ1-2
CASSLGRTGTYGYTF
TGTGCCAGCAGTTTAGGGAGGACCGGGACTTATGGCTACACCTTC
>-|TRBV29-1|TRBD1|TRBJ1-2
CSVLSRGTGGYGYPF
TGCAGCGTTTTATCAAGGGGGACAGGGGGCTATGGCTACCCCTTC
>once|TRBV6-5|-|TRBJ2-7
CASSSRGGSSYEQYF
TGTGCCAGCAGCAGCCGCGGGGGCAGCTCCTACGAGCAGTACTTC
>-|TRBV5-1|TRBD2|TRBJ2-1
CASSSKAGGSFYEQFF
TGCGCCAGCAGCTCCAAGGCGGGAGGGAGTTTCTATGAGCAGTTCTTC
>-|TRBV5-1|TRBD2|TRBJ2-7
CASSNGLAFPYEQYF
TGCGCCAGCAGCAACGGACTAGCATTTCCCTACGAGCAGTACTTC
>-|TRBV4-1|TRBD2|TRBJ2-7
CASSRSGTSGYEQYF
TGCGCCAGCAGCCGCTCCGGGACTAGCGGATACGAGCAGTACTTC
>few|TRBV9|-|TRBJ1-4
CASSVGFGFGGEKLFF
TGTGCCAGCAGCGTAGGCTTCGGTTTCGGAGGCGAAAAACTGTTTTTT
>-|TRBV4-3|-|TRBJ2-5
CASSQDVFTGNFQETQYF
TGCGCCAGCAGCCAAGATGTTTTTACAGGGAACTTCCAAGAGACCCAGTACTTC
>-|TRBV28|TRBD2|TRBJ2-5
CASSRTSGSFETQYF
TGTGCCAGCAGCCGGACTAGCGGGAGTTTCGAGACCCAGTACTTC
>-|TRBV7-9|TRBD2|TRBJ2-3
CASSREVWDTDTQYF
TGTGCCAGCAGCCGGGAGGTATGGGATACAGATACGCAGTATTTT
>-|TRBV18|-|TRBJ1-2
CASSPTADSYGYTF
TGTGCCAGCTCACCAACCGCGGACAGCTATGGCTACACCTTC
>-|TRBV5-4|TRBD2|TRBJ2-2
CASSSWDYKGELFF
TGTGCCAGCAGCTCCTGGGACTATAAGGGGGAGCTGTTTTTT
>few|TRBV5-4|-|TRBJ2-2
CASSLEASPNTGELFF
TGTGCCAGCAGCTTGGAGGCTAGCCCGAACACCGGGGAGCTGTTTTTT
>-|TRBV5-1|TRBD2|TRBJ2-7
CASSLNIAGNKYYEQYF
TGCGCCAGCAGCCTCAACATAGCGGGAAACAAATACTACGAGCAGTACTTC
>-|TRBV18|-|TRBJ1-5
CASSRIEDQPQHF
TGTGCCAGCTCACGAATAGAGGATCAGCCCCAGCATTTT
>-|TRBV7-2|-|TRBJ2-5
CASSLDRSYQETQYF
TGTGCCAGCAGCTTAGACAGATCGTACCAAGAGACCCAGTACTTC
>-|TRBV5-4|TRBD1|TRBJ1-1
CASSLKGAPLTEAFF
TGTGCCAGCAGCTTGAAGGGGGCGCCGTTGACTGAAGCTTTCTTT
>-|TRBV19|-|TRBJ1-5
CASSIGQGEKPQHF
TGTGCCAGTAGTATCGGGCAGGGTGAGAAGCCCCAGCATTTT
>-|TRBV7-2|-|TRBJ2-7
CASSLMSGEQYF
TGTGCCAGCAGCCTGATGTCAGGCGAGCAGTACTTC
>-|TRBV5-1|TRBD2|TRBJ2-1
CASRETGLPYNEQFF
TGCGCCAGCAGGGAGACGGGACTACCCTACAATGAGCAGTTCTTC
>few|TRBV6-5|TRBD1|TRBJ1-2
CASSLTGVGYPF
TGTGCCAGCAGTTTGACAGGGGTCGGCTACCCCTTC
>-|TRBV6-1|TRBD2|TRBJ2-3
CASSDRPIAGSALSTDTQYF
TGTGCCAGCAGTGATCGGCCAATAGCGGGATCCGCCCTTTCCACAGATACGCAGTATTTT